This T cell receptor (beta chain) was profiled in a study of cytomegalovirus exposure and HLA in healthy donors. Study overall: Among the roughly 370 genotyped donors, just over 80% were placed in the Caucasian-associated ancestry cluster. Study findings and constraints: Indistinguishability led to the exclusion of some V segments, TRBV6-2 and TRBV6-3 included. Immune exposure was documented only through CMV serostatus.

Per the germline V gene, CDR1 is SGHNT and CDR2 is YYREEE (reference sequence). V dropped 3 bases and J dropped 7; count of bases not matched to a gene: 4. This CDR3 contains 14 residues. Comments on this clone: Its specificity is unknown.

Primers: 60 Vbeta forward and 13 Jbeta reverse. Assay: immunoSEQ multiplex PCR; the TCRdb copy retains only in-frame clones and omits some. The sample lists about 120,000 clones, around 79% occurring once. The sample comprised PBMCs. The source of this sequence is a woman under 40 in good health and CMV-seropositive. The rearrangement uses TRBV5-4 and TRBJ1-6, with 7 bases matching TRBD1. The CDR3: CASSYRQGNSPLHF. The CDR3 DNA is TGTGCCAGCAGCTACCGACAGGGAAATTCACCCCTCCACTTT.